This passage covers 12 T cell receptor beta chains from one sample sequenced in a study of T cells in Graves' hyperthyroidism and ophthalmopathy. Amplification targeted TCR beta CDR3 regions from RNA transcripts. First-round RT-PCR targeting the TCR CDR3 was performed with the HTBI primer set. TCRdb fed the multiplex PCR reads into MiXCR, producing one record per CDR3 protein. The sample comprises about 400,000 distinct CDR3 sequences, more than 12% of which are singletons, and around 27% rests with the top ten. The sequenced material came from blood. These receptors came from a man aged 50-60 years with Graves' ophthalmopathy.

This clonotype was observed a handful of times. V gene TRBV6-1 combines with J gene TRBJ2-6; D unclear. The germline gives CDR1 MNHNS, CDR2 SASEGT. The length of the CDR3 is 18 residues. The ends were cut back, 5 bases at V and 0 bases at J, with 17 bases in the middle. CDR3: CASSPRRAMYSGANVLTF. In DNA, the CDR3 is TGTGCCAGCAGTCCTAGAAGGGCCATGTACTCTGGGGCCAACGTCCTGACTTTC.

This clonotype was found many times. The chain uses TRBV2 and TRBJ1-5; no clear D gene. The CDR3 consists of 14 residues. With 1 base removed from V and 1 base from J, the gap between germline ends came to 5 bases. Per the germline V gene, CDR1 is SNHLY and CDR2 is FYNNEI. CDR3 coding DNA: TGTGCCAGCAGTGAAGGCCAAAGCAATCAGCCCCAGCATTTT. It yields the protein CASSEGQSNQPQHF.

This clonotype has a count of ten or more. The rearrangement joins TRBV18 to TRBJ2-2; 9 positions agree with TRBD1. V lost 4 bases and J lost 4; bases outside the gene matches: 7. The V gene's germline CDR1 is KGHSH and CDR2 LQKENI. The CDR3 loop spans 16 amino acids. The CDR3 DNA reads TGTGCCAGCTCACTCGGCGGGACAGGGACCACCGGGGAGCTGTTTTTT. This sequence encodes CASSLGGTGTTGELFF.

The V gene is TRBV10-1, the J gene TRBJ2-2; 9 bases map to TRBD2. The V gene's germline CDR1 is WNHNN and CDR2 SYGVQD (reference sequence). This CDR3 spans 14 amino acids. After removal of 3 bases from V and 5 bases from J, the junction contained 1 base not matched to a gene. The CDR3 coding sequence is TGCGCCAGCAGTGATCTAGCGGGAACCGGGGAGCTGTTTTTT. As protein: CASSDLAGTGELFF.

This clonotype showed up just a few times. This chain connects TRBV7-9 to TRBJ2-2; 8 positions match TRBD2. This CDR3 has 16 residues. V was pared by 5 bases and J by 2 bases, with 7 bases of the junction left unmatched. Germline-derived CDR1 and CDR2 are SEHNR and FQNEAQ (reference sequence). The CDR3 region is CASSRGGTVNTGELFF. CDR3 nucleotides: TGTGCCAGCAGCCGGGGGGGGACGGTAAACACCGGGGAGCTGTTTTTT.

This chain uses TRBV11-2 with TRBJ2-7; D not resolved. Germline V lookup: CDR1 SGHAT, CDR2 FQNNGV. V lost 4 bases to trimming and J lost 2 bases, with 9 bases between them. This CDR3 is 13 amino acids long. CDR3 in amino acids: CASSSPGPYEQYF. CDR3 nucleotides: TGTGCCAGCAGCTCCCCCGGACCCTACGAGCAGTACTTC.

V gene TRBV5-1 combines with J gene TRBJ2-6; D uncertain. The CDR3 covers 15 residues. Trimming shortened V by 4 bases and J by 1 base, and 9 bases separated the two germline ends. Germline lookup yields CDR1 SGHRS and CDR2 YFSETQ. In nucleotides, the CDR3 is TGCGCCAGCAGCCGAACCCTATCTGGGGCCAACGTCCTGACTTTC. It yields the protein CASSRTLSGANVLTF.

This clonotype occurred a few times. This chain links TRBV29-1 with TRBJ2-7; D uncertain. The germline V gene has CDR1 SQVTM and CDR2 ANQGSEA. The CDR3 consists of 12 residues. Trimming left V 6 bases short and J 2 bases short, with 11 bases between. The CDR3 protein is CSVIRGAYEQYF. The CDR3 nucleotides are TGCAGCGTAATTCGTGGCGCCTACGAGCAGTACTTC.

Ten or more counts support this clonotype. The chain is built from TRBV2 and TRBJ2-5; weak D call: TRBD2 (6 bases). Trimming removed 7 bases at V and 3 bases at J, with 18 bases between. The CDR3 runs to 15 residues. Germline V lookup: CDR1 SNHLY, CDR2 FYNNEI. In DNA form, the CDR3 reads TGTGCCAGCACCACCCCGTGGGACTTTGAAGAGACCCAGTACTTC. Translating it yields CASTTPWDFEETQYF.

The chain employs TRBV6-1 and TRBJ2-4; 7 bases agree with TRBD2. The germline V gene encodes CDR1 MNHNS and CDR2 SASEGT. The junction had 15 bases not matched to a gene; V was cut back by 5 bases and J by 5 bases. This CDR3 has 17 amino acids. CDR3: CASSFLMGEGLQNIQYF. CDR3 coding DNA: TGTGCCAGCAGTTTCCTTATGGGGGAGGGCCTTCAAAACATTCAGTACTTC.

This clonotype occurred a few times. This chain joins TRBV20-1 and TRBJ2-6; D remains ambiguous. CDR1 and CDR2 (germline): DFQATT, SNEGSKA (reference sequence). Trimming shortened V by 6 bases and J by 2 bases, and 11 bases separated the two germline ends. The CDR3 covers 14 residues. CDR3 coding DNA: TGCAGTGCCCCGGGCGGCGCTGGGGCCAACGTCCTGACTTTC. It translates to CSAPGGAGANVLTF.

This clonotype was seen at least ten times. The J gene is TRBJ2-3, the V gene TRBV5-1, with D possibly TRBD1 on 6 matching bases. This CDR3 comprises 13 residues. Looked up from germline, CDR1 is SGHRS and CDR2 is YFSETQ. V was trimmed by 5 bases and J by 2 bases, leaving 9 bases between them. Here the CDR3 reads CASSGGLTDTQYF. The CDR3, as DNA: TGCGCCAGCAGTGGGGGCCTCACAGATACGCAGTATTTT.